This entry describes one TCR beta chain. The antigen is undetermined. The sample contains more than one DNA sequence encoding this CDR3. The sample comes from a study of OX40 agonist ivuxolimab in advanced cancers. Study results and caveats: Clones of CD4+ and CD8+ blood T cells grew by week 6 at doses of 0.1 to 3.0 mg/kg. Expanded clones were, on average, more numerous in CD8+ T cells than in CD4+.

Collection of blood occurred at baseline, at cycle 4 day 1, and at cycle 7 day 1. Assay: immunoSEQ multiplex PCR; the TCRdb copy retains only in-frame clones and omits some. The profile shows 53,000 or so clones, 70% to 90% of them singletons. Germline values: CDR1 GTSNPN, CDR2 SVGIG (reference sequence). CDR3 size: 12 residues. Trimming took 3 bases from V and 4 from J, leaving 9 bases between them. The origin of this receptor is an adult with an advanced solid tumor such as melanoma, head and neck, liver or kidney cancer. Here the sequenced sample was CD4+ or CD8+ T cells sorted from blood, taken in a trial of the OX40 agonist ivuxolimab. The chain recombines TRBV30 with TRBJ1-2, with D hard to call. The CDR3 spells CAWSEQLYGYTF. DNA for the CDR3: TGTGCCTGGAGCGAGCAGCTCTATGGCTACACCTTC.